This record covers a single TCR beta chain. Using its own MiXCR run on the PCR reads, TCRdb lists one record per CDR3 protein. The data hold 20,000 to 25,000 distinct CDR3 sequences, with roughly half observed a single time. The patients had localized lung adenocarcinoma, a non-small cell subtype. The data belong to a study of CD4 and CD8 cells across lung adenocarcinoma regions. V was trimmed by 11 bases and J by 0 bases, leaving 19 bases between them. There are 15 residues in the CDR3. Germline V lookup: CDR1 MNHEY, CDR2 SMNVEV (reference sequence). The sequence came from a male donor with lung adenocarcinoma. The CD4 and CD8 labels of this study may be unreliable. V usage is TRBV27 and J usage is TRBJ2-5, with a tentative D call TRBD2 (6 bases). The sample comprised CD4+ T cells from the center of a lung tumor. CDR3 residues: CAGGLWGRDQETQYF. CDR3 coding DNA: TGTGCCGGGGGGTTATGGGGCAGAGACCAAGAGACCCAGTACTTC.